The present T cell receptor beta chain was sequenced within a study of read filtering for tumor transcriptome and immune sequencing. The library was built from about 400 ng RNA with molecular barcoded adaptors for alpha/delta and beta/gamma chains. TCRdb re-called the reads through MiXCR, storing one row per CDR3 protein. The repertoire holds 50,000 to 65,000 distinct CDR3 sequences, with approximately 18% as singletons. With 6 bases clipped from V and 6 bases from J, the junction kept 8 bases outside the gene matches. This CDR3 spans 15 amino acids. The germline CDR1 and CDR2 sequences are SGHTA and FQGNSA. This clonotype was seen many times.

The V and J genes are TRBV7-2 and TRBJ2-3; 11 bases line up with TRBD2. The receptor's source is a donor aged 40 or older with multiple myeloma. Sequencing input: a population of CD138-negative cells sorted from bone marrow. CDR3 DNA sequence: TGTGCCAGCAGTTTGGGACTAGCGGTGGGGGATACGCAGTATTTT. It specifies CASSLGLAVGDTQYF. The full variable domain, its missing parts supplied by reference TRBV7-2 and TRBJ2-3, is GAGVSQSPSNKVTEKGKDVELRCDPISGHTALYWYRQSLGQGLEFLIYFQGNSAPDKSGLPSDRFSAERTGGSVSTLTIQRTQQEDSAVYLCASSLGLAVGDTQYFGPGTRLTVL.